In this sample, the clone carrying this T cell receptor (beta chain) turned up a few times. In the original workflow: Estimated nucleated cell counts came from reference gene primer amplification. Clones were read by immunoSEQ multiplex PCR, and TCRdb kept only the in-frame ones, dropping some. The DNA gave D and trimming, while V, J and clone size come from that table. Of a few hundred thousand clones in the sample, 85% were seen once. This sample is drawn from a study of blood T cell repertoires in COVID-19. Study summary: Samples came from the United States, Italy and Spain, spanning acute and convalescent COVID-19.

CDR1 and CDR2 from the germline V gene are MDHEN and SYDVKM. CDR3 length equals 14 residues. V was pared by 6 bases and J by 8 bases, with 10 bases of the junction left unmatched. Sequencing was performed on peripheral blood. V usage is TRBV28 and J usage is TRBJ1-2; 9 nucleotides match TRBD1. This clonotype was sampled from a woman in her late teens or twenties with acute or convalescent COVID-19. CDR3 sequence reads: CASSSLNRGHGYTF. The CDR3 coding sequence is TGTGCCAGCAGCTCTTTAAACAGGGGGCACGGCTACACCTTC.